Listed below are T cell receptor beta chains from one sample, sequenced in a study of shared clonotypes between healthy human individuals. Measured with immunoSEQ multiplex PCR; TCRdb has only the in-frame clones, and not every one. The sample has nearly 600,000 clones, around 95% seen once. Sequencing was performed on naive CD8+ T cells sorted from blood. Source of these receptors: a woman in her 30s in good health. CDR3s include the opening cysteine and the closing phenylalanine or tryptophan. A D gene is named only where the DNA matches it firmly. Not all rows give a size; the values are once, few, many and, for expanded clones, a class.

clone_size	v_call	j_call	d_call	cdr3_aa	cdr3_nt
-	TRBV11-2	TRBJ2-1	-	CASSQYEQFF	TGTGCCAGCAGCCAGTATGAGCAGTTCTTC
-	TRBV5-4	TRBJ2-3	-	CASSFGSDTQYF	TGTGCCAGCAGCTTTGGGTCAGATACGCAGTATTTT
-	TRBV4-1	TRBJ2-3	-	CASSQEDGLNTDTQYF	TGCGCCAGCAGCCAAGAAGACGGTCTTAACACAGATACGCAGTATTTT
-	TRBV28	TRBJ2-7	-	CASSESGLHSYEQYF	TGTGCCAGCAGCGAATCCGGGCTCCACTCCTACGAGCAGTACTTC
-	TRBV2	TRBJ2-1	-	CASISLTGTSNEQFF	TGTGCCAGCATTTCCCTTACCGGGACGAGCAATGAGCAGTTCTTC
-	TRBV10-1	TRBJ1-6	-	CASSEGPDNSPLHF	TGCGCCAGCAGTGAAGGGCCGGATAATTCACCCCTCCACTTT
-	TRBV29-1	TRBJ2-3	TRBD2	CSVPREVGDTQYF	TGCAGCGTACCGCGGGAGGTGGGAGATACGCAGTATTTT
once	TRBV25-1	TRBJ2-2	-	CASSELGIPGELFF	TGTGCCAGCAGTGAATTGGGGATCCCCGGGGAGCTGTTTTTT
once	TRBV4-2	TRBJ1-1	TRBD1	CASSQSGQGRTEAFF	TGTGCCAGCAGCCAAAGCGGACAGGGGAGGACTGAAGCTTTCTTT
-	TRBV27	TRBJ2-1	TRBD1	CASSGQAPWNEQFF	TGTGCCAGCAGTGGACAGGCACCTTGGAATGAGCAGTTCTTC
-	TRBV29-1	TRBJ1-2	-	CSAKRTDYGYTF	TGCAGCGCTAAGAGGACAGACTATGGCTACACCTTC
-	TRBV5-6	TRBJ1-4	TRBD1	CASSLWDRGSTTNEKLFF	TGTGCCAGCAGCTTGTGGGACAGGGGAAGTACAACTAATGAAAAACTGTTTTTT
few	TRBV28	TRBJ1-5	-	CACLRAYSNQPQHF	TGTGCCTGCCTCCGGGCCTATAGCAATCAGCCCCAGCATTTT
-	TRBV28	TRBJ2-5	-	CASSPVRAGSRYF	TGTGCCAGCAGCCCGGTCCGTGCTGGGTCCCGTTACTTC
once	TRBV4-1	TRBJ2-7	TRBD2	CASSQVKGTSGSSYEQYF	TGCGCCAGCAGCCAAGTAAAGGGGACTAGCGGGAGCTCCTACGAGCAGTACTTC
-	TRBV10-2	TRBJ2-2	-	CASRLVLTGELFF	TGCGCCAGCAGGCTTGTGCTAACCGGGGAGCTGTTTTTT
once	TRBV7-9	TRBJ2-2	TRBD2	CASSSRAGLDNTGELFF	TGTGCCAGCAGCTCTCGGGCGGGACTAGACAACACCGGGGAGCTGTTTTTT
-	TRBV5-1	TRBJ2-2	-	CASSLVLAGELFF	TGCGCCAGCAGCTTGGTTTTGGCCGGGGAGCTGTTTTTT
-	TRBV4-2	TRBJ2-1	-	CASSPELGPYNEQFF	TGTGCCAGCAGCCCCGAACTAGGACCCTACAATGAGCAGTTCTTC
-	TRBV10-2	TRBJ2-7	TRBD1	CASSPTGGGHEQYF	TGCGCCAGCAGCCCTACAGGGGGCGGCCACGAGCAGTACTTC
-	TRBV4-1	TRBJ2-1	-	CASSSRASAYNEQFF	TGCGCCAGCAGCAGCCGGGCTAGCGCGTACAATGAGCAGTTCTTC